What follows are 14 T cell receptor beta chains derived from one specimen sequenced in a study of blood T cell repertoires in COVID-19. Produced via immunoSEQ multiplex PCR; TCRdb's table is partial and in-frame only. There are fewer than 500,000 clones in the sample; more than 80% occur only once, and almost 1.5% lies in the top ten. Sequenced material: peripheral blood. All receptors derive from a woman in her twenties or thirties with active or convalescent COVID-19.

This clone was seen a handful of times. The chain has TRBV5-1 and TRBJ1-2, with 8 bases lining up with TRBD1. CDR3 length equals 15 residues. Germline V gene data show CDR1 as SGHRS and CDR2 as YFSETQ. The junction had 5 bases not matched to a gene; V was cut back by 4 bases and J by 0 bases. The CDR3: CASSPGQDPNYGYTF. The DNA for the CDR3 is TGCGCCAGCAGCCCGGGACAGGACCCTAACTATGGCTACACCTTC.

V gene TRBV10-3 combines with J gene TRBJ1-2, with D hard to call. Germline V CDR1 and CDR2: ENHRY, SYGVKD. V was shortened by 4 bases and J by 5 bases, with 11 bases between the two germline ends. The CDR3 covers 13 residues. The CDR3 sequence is CAISAQEDYGYTF. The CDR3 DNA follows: TGTGCCATCAGTGCCCAGGAGGATTATGGCTACACCTTC.

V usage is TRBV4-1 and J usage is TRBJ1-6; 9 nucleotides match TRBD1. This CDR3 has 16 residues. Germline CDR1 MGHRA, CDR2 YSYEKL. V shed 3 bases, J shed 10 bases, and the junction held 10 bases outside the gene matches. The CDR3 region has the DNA TGCGCCAGCAGCCAGTTCCGGGACAGGGAAGGCTCACCCCTCCACTTT. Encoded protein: CASSQFRDREGSPLHF.

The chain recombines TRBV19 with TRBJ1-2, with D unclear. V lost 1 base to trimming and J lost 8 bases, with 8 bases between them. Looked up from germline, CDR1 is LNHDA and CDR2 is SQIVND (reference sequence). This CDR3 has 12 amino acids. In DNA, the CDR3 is TGTGCCAGTAGTATAGGGCCGCGGGGCTACACCTTC. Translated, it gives CASSIGPRGYTF.

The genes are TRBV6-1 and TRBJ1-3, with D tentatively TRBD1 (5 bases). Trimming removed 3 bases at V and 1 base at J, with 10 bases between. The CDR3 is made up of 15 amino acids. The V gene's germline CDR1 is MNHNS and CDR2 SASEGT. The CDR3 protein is CASSDIPGSGNTIYF. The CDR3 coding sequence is TGTGCCAGCAGTGACATCCCAGGGTCTGGAAACACCATATATTTT.

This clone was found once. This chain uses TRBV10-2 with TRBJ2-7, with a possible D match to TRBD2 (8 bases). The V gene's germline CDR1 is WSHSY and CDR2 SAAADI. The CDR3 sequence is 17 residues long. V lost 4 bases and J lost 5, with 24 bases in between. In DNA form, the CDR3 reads TGCGCCAGCAGTGGGACGGACAGGACTAGCTGGTCGGACGAGCAGTACTTC. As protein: CASSGTDRTSWSDEQYF.

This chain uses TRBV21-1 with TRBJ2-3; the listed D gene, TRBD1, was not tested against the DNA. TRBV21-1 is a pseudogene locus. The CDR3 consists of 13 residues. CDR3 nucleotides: TGTGCCAGCAGCAACTGGGGGCGAGATACGCAGTATTTT. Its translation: CASSNWGRDTQYF.

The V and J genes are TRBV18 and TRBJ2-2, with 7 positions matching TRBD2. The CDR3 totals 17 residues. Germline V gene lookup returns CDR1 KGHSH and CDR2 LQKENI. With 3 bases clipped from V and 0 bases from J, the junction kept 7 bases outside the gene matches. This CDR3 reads CASSPPGRGSNTGELFF. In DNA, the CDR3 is TGTGCCAGCTCACCTCCTGGGCGGGGGTCGAACACCGGGGAGCTGTTTTTT.

The CDR3 nucleotides read TGTGCCAGCAGCTTATGCGGGAGGGCCTTAGATACGCAGTATTTT. Amino acid sequence: CASSLCGRALDTQYF. The chain carries TRBV7-9 and TRBJ2-3; 9 nucleotides agree with TRBD2. Germline V gene data show CDR1 as SEHNR and CDR2 as FQNEAQ (reference sequence). This CDR3 has 15 amino acids. The ends lost 2 bases at V and 5 bases at J; junction bases unmatched: 5.

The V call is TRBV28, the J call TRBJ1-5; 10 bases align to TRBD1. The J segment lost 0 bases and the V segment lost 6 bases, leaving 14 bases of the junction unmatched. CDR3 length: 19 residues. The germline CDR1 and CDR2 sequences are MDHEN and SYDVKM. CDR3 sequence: CASSSPGDRGSYSNQPQHF. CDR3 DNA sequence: TGTGCCAGCAGCTCCCCCGGGGACAGGGGAAGTTATAGCAATCAGCCCCAGCATTTT. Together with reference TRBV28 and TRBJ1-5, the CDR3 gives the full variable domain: DVKVTQSSRYLVKRTGEKVFLECVQDMDHENMFWYRQDPGLGLRLIYFSYDVKMKEKGDIPEGYSVSREKKERFSLILESASTNQTSMYLCASSSPGDRGSYSNQPQHFGDGTRLSIL.

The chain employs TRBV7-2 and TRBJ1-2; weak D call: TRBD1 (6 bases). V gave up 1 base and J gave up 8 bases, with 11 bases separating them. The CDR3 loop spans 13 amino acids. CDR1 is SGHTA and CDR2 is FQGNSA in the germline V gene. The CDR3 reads CASSLGGLEGYTF. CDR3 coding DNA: TGTGCCAGCAGCTTAGGGGGGCTAGAGGGCTACACCTTC.

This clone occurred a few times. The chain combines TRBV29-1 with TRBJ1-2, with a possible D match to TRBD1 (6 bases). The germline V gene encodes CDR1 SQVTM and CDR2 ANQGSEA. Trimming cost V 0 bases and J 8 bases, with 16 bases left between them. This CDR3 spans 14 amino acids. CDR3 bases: TGCAGCGTTGAAGAGGGGGGGCGCAGGGTAGGCTACACCTTC. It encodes CSVEEGGRRVGYTF. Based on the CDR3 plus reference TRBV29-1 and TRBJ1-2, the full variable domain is SAVISQKPSRDICQRGTSLTIQCQVDSQVTMMFWYRQQPGQSLTLIATANQGSEATYESGFVIDKFPISRPNLTFSTLTVSNMSPEDSSIYLCSVEEGGRRVGYTFGSGTRLTVV.

The CDR3 reads CASSPGGTENEKLFF. CDR3 bases: TGTGCCAGCAGCCCGGGGGGGACAGAAAATGAAAAACTGTTTTTT. This chain connects TRBV3-1 (or the pseudogene TRBV3-2) to TRBJ1-4, with 7 bases that match TRBD1. Germline V gene lookup returns CDR1 LGHDT and CDR2 YNNKEL (reference sequence). The ends lost 4 bases at V and 5 bases at J; junction bases unmatched: 7. The CDR3 length is 15 residues.

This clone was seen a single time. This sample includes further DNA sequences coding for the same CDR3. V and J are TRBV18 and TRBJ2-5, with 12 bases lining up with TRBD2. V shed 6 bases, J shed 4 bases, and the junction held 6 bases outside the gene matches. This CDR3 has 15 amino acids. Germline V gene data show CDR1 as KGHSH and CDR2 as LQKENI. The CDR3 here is CASSLAGGPLETQYF. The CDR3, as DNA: TGTGCCAGCTCTCTAGCGGGAGGGCCTCTAGAGACCCAGTACTTC.